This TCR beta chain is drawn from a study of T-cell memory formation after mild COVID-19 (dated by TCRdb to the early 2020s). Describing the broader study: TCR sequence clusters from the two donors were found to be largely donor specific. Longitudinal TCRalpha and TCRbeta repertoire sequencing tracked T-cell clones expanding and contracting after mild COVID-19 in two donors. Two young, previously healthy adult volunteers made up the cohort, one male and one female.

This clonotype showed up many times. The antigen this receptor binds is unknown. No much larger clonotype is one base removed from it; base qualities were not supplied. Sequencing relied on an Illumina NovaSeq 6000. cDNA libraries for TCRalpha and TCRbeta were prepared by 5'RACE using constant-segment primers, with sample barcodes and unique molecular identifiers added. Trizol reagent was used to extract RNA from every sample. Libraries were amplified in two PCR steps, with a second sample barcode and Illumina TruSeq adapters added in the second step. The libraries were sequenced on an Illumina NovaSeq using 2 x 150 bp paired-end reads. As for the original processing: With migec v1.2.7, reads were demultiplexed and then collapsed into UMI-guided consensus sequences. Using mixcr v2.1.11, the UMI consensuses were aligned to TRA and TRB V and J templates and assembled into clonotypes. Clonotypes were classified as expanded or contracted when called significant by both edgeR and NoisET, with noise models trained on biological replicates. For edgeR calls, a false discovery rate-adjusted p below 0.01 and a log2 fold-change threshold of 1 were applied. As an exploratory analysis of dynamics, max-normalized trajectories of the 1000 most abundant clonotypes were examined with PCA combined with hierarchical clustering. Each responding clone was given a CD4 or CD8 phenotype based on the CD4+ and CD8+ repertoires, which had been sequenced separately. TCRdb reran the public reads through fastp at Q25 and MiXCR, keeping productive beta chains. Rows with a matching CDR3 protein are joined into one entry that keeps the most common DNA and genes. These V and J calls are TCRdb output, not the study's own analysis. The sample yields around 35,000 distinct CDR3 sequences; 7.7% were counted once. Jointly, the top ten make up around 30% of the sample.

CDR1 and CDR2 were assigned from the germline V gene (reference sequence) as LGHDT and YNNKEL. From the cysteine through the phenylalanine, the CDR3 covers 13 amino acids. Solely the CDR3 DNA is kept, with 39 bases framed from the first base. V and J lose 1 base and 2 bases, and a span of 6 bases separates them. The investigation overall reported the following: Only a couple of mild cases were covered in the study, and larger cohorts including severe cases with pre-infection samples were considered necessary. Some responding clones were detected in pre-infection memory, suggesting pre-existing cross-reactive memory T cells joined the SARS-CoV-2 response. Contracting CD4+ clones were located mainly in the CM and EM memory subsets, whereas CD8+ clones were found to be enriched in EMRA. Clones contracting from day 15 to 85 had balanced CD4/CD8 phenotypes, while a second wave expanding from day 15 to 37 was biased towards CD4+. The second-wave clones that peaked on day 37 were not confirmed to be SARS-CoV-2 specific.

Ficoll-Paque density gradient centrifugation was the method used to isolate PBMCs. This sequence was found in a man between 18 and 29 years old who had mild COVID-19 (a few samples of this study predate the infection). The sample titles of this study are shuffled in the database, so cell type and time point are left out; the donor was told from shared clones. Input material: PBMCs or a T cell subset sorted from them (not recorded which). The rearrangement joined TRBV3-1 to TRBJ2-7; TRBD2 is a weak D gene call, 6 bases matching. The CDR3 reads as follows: CASSQAGAYEQYF. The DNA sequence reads TGTGCCAGCAGCCAAGCGGGGGCCTACGAGCAGTACTTC.